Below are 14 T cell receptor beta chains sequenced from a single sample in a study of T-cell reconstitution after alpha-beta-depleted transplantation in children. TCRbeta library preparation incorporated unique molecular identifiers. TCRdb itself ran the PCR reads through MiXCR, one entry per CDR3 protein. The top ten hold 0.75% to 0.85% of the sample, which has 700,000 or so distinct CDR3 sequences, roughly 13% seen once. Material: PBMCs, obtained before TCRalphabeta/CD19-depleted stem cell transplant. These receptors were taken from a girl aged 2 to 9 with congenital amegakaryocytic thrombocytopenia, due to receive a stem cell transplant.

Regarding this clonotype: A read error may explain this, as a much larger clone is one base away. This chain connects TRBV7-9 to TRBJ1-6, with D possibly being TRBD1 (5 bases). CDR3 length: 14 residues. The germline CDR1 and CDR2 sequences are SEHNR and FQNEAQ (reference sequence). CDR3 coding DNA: TGTGCCAGCGGCTTACCGGACACAAATTCACCCCTCCACTTT. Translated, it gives CASGLPDTNSPLHF.

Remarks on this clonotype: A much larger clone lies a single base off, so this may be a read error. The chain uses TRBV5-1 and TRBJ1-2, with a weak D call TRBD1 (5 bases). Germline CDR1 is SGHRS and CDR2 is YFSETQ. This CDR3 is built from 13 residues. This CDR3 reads CASGLWGTYGYTF. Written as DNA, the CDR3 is TGCGCCAGCGGCTTGTGGGGGACCTATGGCTACACCTTC. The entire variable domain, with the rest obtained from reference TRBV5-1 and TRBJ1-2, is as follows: KAGVTQTPRYLIKTRGQQVTLSCSPISGHRSVSWYQQTPGQGLQFLFEYFSETQRNKGNFPGRFSGRQFSNSRSEMNVSTLELGDSALYLCASGLWGTYGYTFGSGTRLTVV.

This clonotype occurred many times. CDR3 region: CASSPGQRPTSYNEQFF. In DNA form, the CDR3 reads TGTGCCAGCAGCCCAGGACAGCGACCTACTTCCTACAATGAGCAGTTCTTC. The gene calls are TRBV14 and TRBJ2-1, with D possibly being TRBD1 (6 bases). Germline CDR1 reads SGHDN; CDR2 reads FVKESK. The CDR3 is made up of 17 amino acids. Deletions cut 4 bases from V and 1 base from J, with 17 bases between.

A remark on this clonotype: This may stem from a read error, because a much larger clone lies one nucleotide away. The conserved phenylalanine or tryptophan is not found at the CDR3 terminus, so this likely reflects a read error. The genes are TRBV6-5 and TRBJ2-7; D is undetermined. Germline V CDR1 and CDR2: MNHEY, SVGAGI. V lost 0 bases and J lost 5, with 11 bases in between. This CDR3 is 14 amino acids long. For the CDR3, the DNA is TGTGCCAGCAGTTACTCGACCAGTCTGAACGAGCAGTACTCC. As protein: CASSYSTSLNEQYS.

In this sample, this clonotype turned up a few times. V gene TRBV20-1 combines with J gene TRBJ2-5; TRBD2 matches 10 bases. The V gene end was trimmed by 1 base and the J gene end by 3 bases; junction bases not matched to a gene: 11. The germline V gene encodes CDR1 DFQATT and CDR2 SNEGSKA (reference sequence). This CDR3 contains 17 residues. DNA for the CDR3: TGCAGTGCTAGAGCTTTTCGCCTAGCGGGAGCCGAAGAGACCCAGTACTTC. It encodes CSARAFRLAGAEETQYF.

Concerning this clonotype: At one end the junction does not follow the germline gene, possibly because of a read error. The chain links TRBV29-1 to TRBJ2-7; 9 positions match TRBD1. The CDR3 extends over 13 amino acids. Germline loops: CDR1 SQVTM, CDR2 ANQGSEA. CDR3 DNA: TGCAGCATTGAGGGACAGGGCCCCACCGAGCAGTACTTC. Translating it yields CSIEGQGPTEQYF.

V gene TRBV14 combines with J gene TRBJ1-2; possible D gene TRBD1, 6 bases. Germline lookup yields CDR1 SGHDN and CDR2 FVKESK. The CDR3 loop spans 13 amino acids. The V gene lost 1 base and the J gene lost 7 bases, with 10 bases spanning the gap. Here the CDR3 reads CASSQARDTGYTF. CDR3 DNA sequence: TGTGCCAGCAGCCAAGCCCGGGACACTGGCTACACCTTC. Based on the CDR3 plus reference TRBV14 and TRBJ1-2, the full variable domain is EAGVTQFPSHSVIEKGQTVTLRCDPISGHDNLYWYRRVMGKEIKFLLHFVKESKQDESGMPNNRFLAERTGGTYSTLKVQPAELEDSGVYFCASSQARDTGYTFGSGTRLTVV.

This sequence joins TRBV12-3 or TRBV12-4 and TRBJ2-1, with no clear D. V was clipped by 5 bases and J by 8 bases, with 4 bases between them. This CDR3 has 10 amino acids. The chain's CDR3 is CASSQDEQFF. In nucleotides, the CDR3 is TGTGCCAGCAGTCAGGATGAGCAGTTCTTC.

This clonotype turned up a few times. The CDR3 nucleotides are TGTGCCAGCAGTACAGCTTATAGGGCTTCACCCCTCCACTTT. Translating it yields CASSTAYRASPLHF. V gene TRBV12-3 or TRBV12-4 combines with J gene TRBJ1-6; D ambiguous. The CDR3 contains 14 residues. Between the trimmed V and J ends, which lost 5 bases and 9 bases, there was a span of 14 bases.

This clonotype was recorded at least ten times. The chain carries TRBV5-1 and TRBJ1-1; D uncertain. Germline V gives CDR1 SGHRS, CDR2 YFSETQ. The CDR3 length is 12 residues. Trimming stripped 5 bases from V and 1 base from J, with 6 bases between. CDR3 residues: CASRRQNTEAFF. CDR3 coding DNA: TGCGCCAGCAGACGACAGAACACTGAAGCTTTCTTT.

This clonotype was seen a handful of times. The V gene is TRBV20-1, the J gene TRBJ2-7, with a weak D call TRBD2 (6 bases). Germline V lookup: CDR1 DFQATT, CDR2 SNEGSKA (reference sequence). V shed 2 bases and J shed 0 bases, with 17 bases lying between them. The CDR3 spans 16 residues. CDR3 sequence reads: CSARLSTRMGSYEQYF. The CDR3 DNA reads TGCAGTGCTAGACTCTCGACTAGAATGGGCTCCTACGAGCAGTACTTC.

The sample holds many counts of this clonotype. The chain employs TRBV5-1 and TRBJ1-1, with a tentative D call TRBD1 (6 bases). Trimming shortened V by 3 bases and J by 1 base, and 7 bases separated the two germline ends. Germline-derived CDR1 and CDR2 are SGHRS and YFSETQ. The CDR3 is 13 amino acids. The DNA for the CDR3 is TGCGCCAGCAGCTCACAGGGGAACACTGAAGCTTTCTTT. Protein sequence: CASSSQGNTEAFF. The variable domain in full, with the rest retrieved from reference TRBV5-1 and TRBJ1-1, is KAGVTQTPRYLIKTRGQQVTLSCSPISGHRSVSWYQQTPGQGLQFLFEYFSETQRNKGNFPGRFSGRQFSNSRSEMNVSTLELGDSALYLCASSSQGNTEAFFGQGTRLTVV.

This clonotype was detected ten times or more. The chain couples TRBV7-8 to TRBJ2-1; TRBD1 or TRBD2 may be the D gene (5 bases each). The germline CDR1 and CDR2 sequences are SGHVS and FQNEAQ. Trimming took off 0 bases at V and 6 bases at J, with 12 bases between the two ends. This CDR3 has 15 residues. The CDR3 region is CASSLAGPPSNEQFF. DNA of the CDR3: TGTGCCAGCAGCTTAGCGGGACCACCTTCCAATGAGCAGTTCTTC.

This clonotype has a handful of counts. The CDR3, as DNA: TGTGCCAGCAGCTTAATCGCTAGGGGATCCTCTGGGGCCAACGTCCTGACTTTC. Translating it yields CASSLIARGSSGANVLTF. The rearrangement uses TRBV7-3 and TRBJ2-6, with a possible D match to TRBD1 (5 bases). Trimming cost V 1 base and J 0 bases, with 13 bases left between them. The CDR3 covers 18 residues. Germline V lookup: CDR1 SGHTA, CDR2 FQGTGA.